What follows are 10 T cell receptor beta chains derived from one specimen sequenced in a study of OX40 agonist ivuxolimab in advanced cancers. Generated by immunoSEQ multiplex PCR, the TCRdb table keeps only in-frame clones and is missing some. The sample lists approximately 20,000 clones, 75% to 85% occurring once. Sequenced here: CD4+ or CD8+ T cells sorted from blood, sampled in a trial of the OX40 agonist ivuxolimab. The receptor set was obtained from an adult with an advanced solid tumor such as melanoma, head and neck, liver or kidney cancer.

The rearrangement links TRBV5-5 to TRBJ1-1, with D perhaps TRBD1 (5 bases). Trimming shortened V by 3 bases and J by 1 base, and 10 bases separated the two germline ends. Germline CDR1 SGHKS, CDR2 YYEKEE (reference sequence). The CDR3 has 14 residues. The CDR3, as DNA: TGTGCCAGCAGCTCAGGGAGTTCGAACACTGAAGCTTTCTTT. Translated: CASSSGSSNTEAFF.

The rearrangement links TRBV5-4 to TRBJ2-7, with 7 positions matching TRBD1. The germline V gene encodes CDR1 SGHNT and CDR2 YYREEE (reference sequence). Germline trimming cut 5 bases from V and 5 bases from J; bases unmatched to any gene: 13. The CDR3 extends over 15 amino acids. The CDR3 region has the DNA TGTGCCAGCAGATACGAAGGCAGGGGGATTGACGAGCAGTACTTC. This translates into CASRYEGRGIDEQYF.

V and J are TRBV4-1 and TRBJ1-1, with 8 positions matching TRBD1. The CDR3 length is 17 residues. Germline V lookup: CDR1 MGHRA, CDR2 YSYEKL. The V segment lost 1 base and the J segment 2 bases; nucleotides outside the gene matches: 9. In nucleotides, the CDR3 is TGCGCCAGCAGCCAAGGGTGGCAGGGGGCTAAAAACACTGAAGCTTTCTTT. As protein: CASSQGWQGAKNTEAFF.

The genes are TRBV4-1 and TRBJ1-1, with 7 bases lining up with TRBD1. The CDR3 totals 16 residues. V was pared by 3 bases and J by 0 bases, with 7 bases of the junction left unmatched. Germline-derived CDR1 and CDR2 are MGHRA and YSYEKL. The CDR3 spells CASSHGRDSMNTEAFF. CDR3 DNA: TGCGCCAGCAGCCACGGACGGGACAGTATGAACACTGAAGCTTTCTTT.

The rearrangement links TRBV2 to TRBJ2-3; 13 bases match TRBD2. Germline V lookup: CDR1 SNHLY, CDR2 FYNNEI. The CDR3 has 15 residues. Trimming cost V 11 bases and J 3 bases; bases outside gene matches: 8. DNA of the CDR3: TGTGCCGTGCCGGGACTAGCGGGGAGGACAGATACGCAGTATTTT. Amino acid sequence: CAVPGLAGRTDTQYF.

The rearrangement uses TRBV27 and TRBJ2-1; 9 bases line up with TRBD2. J was trimmed by 3 bases and V by 6 bases; bases with no gene match: 9. CDR3 size: 16 residues. CDR1 MNHEY and CDR2 SMNVEV come from the germline V gene (reference sequence). CDR3 sequence reads: CASSLGAGGYYNEQFF. CDR3 DNA: TGTGCCAGCAGCCTCGGTGCGGGGGGGTACTACAATGAGCAGTTCTTC.

The genes are TRBV4-1 and TRBJ2-2, with D tentatively TRBD2 (5 bases). The ends were cut back, 3 bases at V and 5 bases at J, with 16 bases in the middle. Germline V gene data show CDR1 as MGHRA and CDR2 as YSYEKL. The CDR3 runs to 16 residues. The CDR3 DNA reads as TGCGCCAGCAGCCATCAGGTCTTCCGAGGGACCGGGGAGCTGTTTTTT. As protein: CASSHQVFRGTGELFF.

The chain links TRBV15 to TRBJ1-5, with D possibly TRBD1 on 6 matching bases. V gave up 11 bases and J gave up 5 bases, with 19 bases separating them. The CDR3 has 14 amino acids. Germline V gene sequence: CDR1 LNHNV, CDR2 YYDKDF (reference sequence). The CDR3 is CASGAHRVDQPQHF. CDR3 bases: TGTGCCTCGGGGGCACACAGGGTCGATCAGCCCCAGCATTTT.

This sequence joins TRBV6-1 and TRBJ2-7; TRBD1 matches at 7 bases. V shed 2 bases and J 3 bases; nucleotides not matched to a gene: 7. This CDR3 region has 15 residues. Germline CDR1 is MNHNS and CDR2 is SASEGT. The CDR3 reads CASSESGDSSYEQYF. CDR3 nucleotides: TGTGCCAGCAGTGAAAGTGGGGACAGTAGCTACGAGCAGTACTTC.

This chain connects TRBV18 to TRBJ2-7; 10 bases agree with TRBD1. The CDR3 consists of 14 residues. J was trimmed by 5 bases and V by 3 bases; bases with no gene match: 4. The germline gives CDR1 KGHSH, CDR2 LQKENI. In nucleotides, the CDR3 is TGTGCCAGCTCACCCCCGGACAGGGGGGACGAGCAGTACTTC. Protein product: CASSPPDRGDEQYF.